This T cell receptor (beta chain) was identified in a study of CD8 T cells in Susac syndrome. The germline CDR1 and CDR2 sequences are SQVTM and ANQGSEA. The V and J ends lost 3 bases and 4 bases respectively, with 9 bases between them. This CDR3 comprises 12 residues. It was with random hexamers that roughly 0.45 to 1 ug RNA was reverse transcribed. The amplification used immunoSEQ multiplex PCR on TCR beta CDR3; it spanned 54 Vbeta and 13 Jbeta. TCRdb independently ran MiXCR on the immunoSEQ multiplex PCR reads; one entry per CDR3 protein. Among roughly 150,000 distinct CDR3 sequences listed, around 92% were seen once. While serving as controls, healthy donors were matched for age and sex.

Specimen: CD4+ T cells from PBMCs. The receptor comes from a human donor in good health. V is TRBV29-1 and J is TRBJ2-5; a possible D gene is TRBD2 (5 bases). In DNA form, the CDR3 reads TGCAGCGTTGACGAGGGCGGAGAGACCCAGTACTTC. It codes for CSVDEGGETQYF. Together with reference TRBV29-1 and TRBJ2-5, the CDR3 gives the full variable domain: SAVISQKPSRDICQRGTSLTIQCQVDSQVTMMFWYRQQPGQSLTLIATANQGSEATYESGFVIDKFPISRPNLTFSTLTVSNMSPEDSSIYLCSVDEGGETQYFGPGTRLLVL.